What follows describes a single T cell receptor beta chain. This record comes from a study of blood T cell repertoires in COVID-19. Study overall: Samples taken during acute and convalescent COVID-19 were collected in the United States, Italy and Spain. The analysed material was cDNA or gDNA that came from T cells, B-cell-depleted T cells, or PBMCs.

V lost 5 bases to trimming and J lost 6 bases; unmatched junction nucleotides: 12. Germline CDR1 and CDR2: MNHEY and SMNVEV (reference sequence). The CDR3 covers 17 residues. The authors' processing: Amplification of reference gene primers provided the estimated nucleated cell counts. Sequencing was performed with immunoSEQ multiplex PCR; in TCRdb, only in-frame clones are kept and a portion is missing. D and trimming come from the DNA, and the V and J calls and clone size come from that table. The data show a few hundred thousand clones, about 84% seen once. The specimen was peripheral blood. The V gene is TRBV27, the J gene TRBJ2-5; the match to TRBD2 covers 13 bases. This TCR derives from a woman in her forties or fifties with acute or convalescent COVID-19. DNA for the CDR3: TGTGCCAGCAGTAACACCCGGACTAGCGGGAGAACGAAGACCCAGTACTTC. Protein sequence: CASSNTRTSGRTKTQYF.